The 18 T cell receptor beta chains given below trace back to one sample, sequenced in a study of response to subunit inactivated influenza vaccine. TCRdb reanalysed the RT-PCR reads using MiXCR and keeps one entry per CDR3 protein. This table holds hundreds of thousands of distinct CDR3 sequences, about 11% found once. This sample also appeared in a second study, on T cells expressing NK-cell markers. In that study: Researchers built TCR beta cDNA using 5'RACE template switching with UMIs.

The input for sequencing was PBMCs from blood, taken on the day of vaccination. These receptors all come from a man in his fifties who received an inactivated influenza vaccine.

J is TRBJ2-3 and V is TRBV12-3 or TRBV12-4; D is uncertain. The CDR3 consists of 13 residues. With 6 bases removed from V and 5 bases from J, the gap between germline ends came to 12 bases. This CDR3 reads CASSRHSQDTQYF. The CDR3 DNA follows: TGTGCCAGCAGCCGACACTCCCAAGATACGCAGTATTTT.

This clonotype was detected a few times. The chain carries TRBV28 and TRBJ2-3; 10 bases are shared with TRBD2. This CDR3 has 17 residues. The germline V gene has CDR1 MDHEN and CDR2 SYDVKM. Trimming at V came to 3 bases and at J to 3 bases, leaving 9 bases not matched to a gene. Written as DNA, the CDR3 is TGTGCCAGCAGTTTTCGGGCTAGCGGGAGATCGACAGATACGCAGTATTTT. Amino acids: CASSFRASGRSTDTQYF.

This clonotype was counted between two and nine times. The CDR3 bases are TGTGCCTGCCAGTCGGGGAACAATGAGCAGTTCTTC. Its translation is CACQSGNNEQFF. V and J are TRBV30 and TRBJ2-1; TRBD2 is a possible D gene (5 bases). CDR1 GTSNPN and CDR2 SVGIG come from the germline V gene (reference sequence). CDR3 length: 12 amino acids. V lost 6 bases, J lost 5 bases, and 11 bases lay in between.

J is TRBJ2-1 and V is TRBV11-2, with 16 bases fitting TRBD2. The CDR3 has 20 amino acids. Trimming removed 5 bases from V and 0 bases from J; junction bases left unmatched: 10. From germline, CDR1 is SGHAT and CDR2 FQNNGV. CDR3 nucleotides: TGTGCCAGCAGCACCGGGACTAGCGGGAGGGCCCAATACTCCTACAATGAGCAGTTCTTC. Its protein product is CASSTGTSGRAQYSYNEQFF.

This clonotype was seen only a few times. In nucleotides, the CDR3 is TGCAGTGCTAGCGCGGGGATCGGGCTAGCTGGGGGTAATGAGCAGTTCTTC. Residues: CSASAGIGLAGGNEQFF. The chain uses TRBV20-1 and TRBJ2-1; possibly TRBD2 for D (6 bases). The CDR3 consists of 17 residues. V lost 3 bases and J lost 7, with 25 bases in between. From germline, CDR1 is DFQATT and CDR2 SNEGSKA (reference sequence).

This clonotype was picked up a small number of times. The rearrangement links TRBV5-1 to TRBJ1-6; D is ambiguous. Germline V lookup: CDR1 SGHRS, CDR2 YFSETQ. Trimming shortened V by 2 bases and J by 9 bases, and 12 bases separated the two germline ends. This CDR3 region has 14 residues. CDR3 loop: CASSLGSESSPLHF. The DNA for the CDR3 is TGCGCCAGCAGCTTAGGATCGGAGAGTTCACCCCTCCACTTT.

This clonotype occurred a few times. The V gene is TRBV5-1, the J gene TRBJ1-1; a weak D match, TRBD1 (6 bases). The germline V and J ends were trimmed by 1 base and 4 bases, with 14 bases remaining between them. This CDR3 comprises 15 residues. Per germline, CDR1 SGHRS and CDR2 YFSETQ. The CDR3 coding sequence is TGCGCCAGCAGCTTGCAGTCCAGGGGCACCACTGAAGCTTTCTTT. It translates to CASSLQSRGTTEAFF.

The genes are TRBV6-1 and TRBJ2-1; D is possibly TRBD2 (5 bases). This CDR3 has 16 amino acids. CDR1 and CDR2 from the germline V gene are MNHNS and SASEGT. V was trimmed by 6 bases and J by 0 bases, leaving 15 bases between them. CDR3 sequence: CASSLIATSSYNEQFF. The CDR3, as DNA: TGTGCCAGCAGCTTGATAGCGACGAGCTCCTACAATGAGCAGTTCTTC.

This clonotype was detected only a few times. The rearrangement joins TRBV11-2 to TRBJ1-6; D is unresolved. CDR1 is SGHAT, CDR2 FQNNGV, per germline. This CDR3 spans 16 amino acids. V was pared by 5 bases and J by 5 bases, with 16 bases between. The CDR3 nucleotides read TGTGCCAGCAGCAATACCAGGCTGCGGGATAATTCACCCCTCCACTTT. It codes for CASSNTRLRDNSPLHF.

The chain employs TRBV20-1 and TRBJ2-2; D is unresolved. The germline CDR1 and CDR2 sequences are DFQATT and SNEGSKA (reference sequence). The CDR3 spans 14 residues. Deletions cut 2 bases from V and 4 bases from J, with 11 bases between. The CDR3 protein is CSARTSDVTGELFF. The CDR3 nucleotides are TGCAGTGCTAGAACTTCGGACGTCACCGGGGAGCTGTTTTTT.

This clonotype was counted a few times. The chain joins TRBV18 to TRBJ1-2; 7 bases are shared with TRBD1. Germline V CDR1 and CDR2: KGHSH, LQKENI. V dropped 3 bases and J dropped 14; count of bases not matched to a gene: 6. This CDR3 is built from 11 residues. The CDR3 DNA follows: TGTGCCAGCTCACCTGACAGGGTTCCAACCTTC. Translated, it gives CASSPDRVPTF.

The genes are TRBV29-1 and TRBJ1-3; D remains unclear. There are 13 residues in the CDR3. Germline V gene lookup returns CDR1 SQVTM and CDR2 ANQGSEA. Trimming pared 0 bases from V and 5 bases from J, leaving 8 bases between. For the CDR3, the DNA is TGCAGCGTTGAAGACGGAACTCGAAACACCATATATTTT. Translating gives CSVEDGTRNTIYF. Filled out from reference TRBV29-1 and TRBJ1-3, the complete variable domain reads SAVISQKPSRDICQRGTSLTIQCQVDSQVTMMFWYRQQPGQSLTLIATANQGSEATYESGFVIDKFPISRPNLTFSTLTVSNMSPEDSSIYLCSVEDGTRNTIYFGEGSWLTVV.

A few counts support this clonotype. The rearrangement uses TRBV5-6 and TRBJ2-1; 9 bases are shared with TRBD2. This CDR3 has 14 residues. Germline CDR1 reads SGHDT; CDR2 reads YYEEEE. Trimming at V came to 2 bases and at J to 10 bases, leaving 7 bases not matched to a gene. CDR3 protein: CASSFQRGDREQFF. Written as DNA, the CDR3 is TGTGCCAGCAGCTTCCAGCGGGGGGATCGGGAGCAGTTCTTC.

CDR3 in DNA: TGCAGTGCTAGAGCACAGATGGCCTACGAGCAGTACTTC. Amino acid sequence: CSARAQMAYEQYF. The rearrangement links TRBV20-1 to TRBJ2-7, with unresolved D. Germline V CDR1 and CDR2: DFQATT, SNEGSKA (reference sequence). The CDR3 is made up of 13 amino acids. V gave up 1 base and J gave up 2 bases, with 9 bases separating them.

The table lists this clonotype with a few counts. This chain links TRBV20-1 with TRBJ2-5, with D perhaps TRBD1 (6 bases). V lost 3 bases to trimming and J lost 3 bases, with 11 bases between them. This CDR3 comprises 13 residues. Germline-derived CDR1 and CDR2 are DFQATT and SNEGSKA (reference sequence). CDR3 region: CSARGRGKETQYF. The DNA for the CDR3 is TGCAGTGCTAGGGGCAGGGGTAAAGAGACCCAGTACTTC.

This clonotype was recorded at least ten times. The J gene is TRBJ2-1, the V gene TRBV6-2 or TRBV6-3; D ambiguous. V lost 5 bases to trimming and J lost 6 bases, with 11 bases between them. Per germline, CDR1 MNHEY and CDR2 SVGEGT. The CDR3 consists of 13 residues. CDR3 loop: CASSGRASNEQFF. In DNA form, the CDR3 reads TGTGCCAGCAGTGGCCGGGCTAGCAATGAGCAGTTCTTC.

The table lists this clonotype with many counts. The chain employs TRBV6-1 and TRBJ2-5; D not resolved. This CDR3 comprises 13 residues. V lost 5 bases, J lost 1 base, and 8 bases lay in between. In germline, CDR1 is MNHNS, CDR2 SASEGT. In DNA, the CDR3 is TGTGCCAGCAGTATCCCTTCCCAAGAGACCCAGTACTTC. Translated: CASSIPSQETQYF.

CDR3 sequence: CASSLSHLAGSYEQYF. CDR3 sequence (DNA): TGTGCCAGCAGTTTGAGTCACCTGGCGGGGTCCTACGAGCAGTACTTC. The chain combines TRBV28 with TRBJ2-7; the D gene is possibly TRBD2 (6 bases). The CDR3 extends over 16 amino acids. Germline CDR1 MDHEN, CDR2 SYDVKM. V was shortened by 3 bases and J by 1 base, with 16 bases between the two germline ends. The entire variable domain, with the rest obtained from reference TRBV28 and TRBJ2-7, is as follows: DVKVTQSSRYLVKRTGEKVFLECVQDMDHENMFWYRQDPGLGLRLIYFSYDVKMKEKGDIPEGYSVSREKKERFSLILESASTNQTSMYLCASSLSHLAGSYEQYFGPGTRLTVT.